This T cell receptor beta chain was sequenced in a study of shared clonotypes between healthy human individuals. With regard to this clone: In the same sample, other DNA sequences code for this CDR3.

V lost 1 base to trimming and J lost 3 bases, with 9 bases between them. Per the germline V gene, CDR1 is MGHRA and CDR2 is YSYEKL. This CDR3 spans 14 amino acids. Profiling relied on immunoSEQ multiplex PCR, and the TCRdb table lists in-frame clones only, not all of them. The profile shows more than 500,000 clones, roughly 96% of them singletons. Naive CD8 cells comprised CD45RO-negative, CCR7-positively selected cells, excluding terminally differentiated effector memory CD45RA+ cells. This TCR came from a woman aged 25 to 39 in good health. The chain uses TRBV4-1 and TRBJ1-1, with D perhaps matching TRBD1 (6 bases). Sequencing was performed on naive CD8+ T cells sorted from blood. CDR3 nucleotides: TGCGCCAGCAGCCAAGGGGGGGCATACACTGAAGCTTTCTTT. Translated, it gives CASSQGGAYTEAFF.